A single sample gave rise to the 19 T cell receptor beta chains below, sequenced in a study of Tregs in tolerant kidney transplant recipients. The table came from immunoSEQ multiplex PCR; TCRdb's copy has only in-frame clones and leaves some out. The data include roughly 48,000 clones; the top ten clones carry 0.7% to 0.95%. The sample here was CD4+ T cells from blood, taken before the transplant. The receptors come from a human donor who received a combined kidney and bone marrow transplant.

A word on this clone: The read halts 3 residues ahead of the CDR3 end, with the missing end drawn from the germline J gene. The chain links TRBV5-6 to TRBJ1-1; the match to TRBD1 covers 10 bases. Germline V CDR1 and CDR2: SGHDT, YYEEEE. With 4 bases clipped from V and 5 bases from J, the junction kept 8 bases outside the gene matches. The CDR3 extends over 15 amino acids. The CDR3 bases that were read are TGTGCCAGCAGCGGGCCGACAGGGGGCGGTACTGAA. Translation: CASSGPTGGGTE. The full CDR3 is CASSGPTGGGTEAFF.

A word on this clone: Read sequence stops 3 residues before the CDR3 end, and the germline J gene provides the missing end. The V call is TRBV7-3, the J call TRBJ2-5, with D unresolved. Germline values: CDR1 SGHTA, CDR2 FQGTGA. This CDR3 spans 13 amino acids. Trimming removed 5 bases from V and 5 bases from J, with 12 bases in between. The part of the CDR3 DNA that was read is TGTGCCAGCAGCACGTCGCCCCGGGAGACC. Its translation: CASSTSPRET. The entire CDR3 sequence reads CASSTSPRETQYF.

Remarks on this clone: The CDR3 end lies 3 residues beyond the end of the read and is filled in from the germline J gene. The chain uses TRBV7-3 and TRBJ2-7; 9 positions agree with TRBD1. Looked up from germline, CDR1 is SGHTA and CDR2 is FQGTGA. The CDR3 is made up of 15 amino acids. With V trimmed by 5 bases and J by 2 bases, 7 bases remained unmatched. This CDR3 reads CASSLRQGVAYEQYF. The covered CDR3 bases are TGTGCCAGCAGCCTAAGACAGGGGGTGGCCTACGAG.

A remark on this clone: The CDR3 extends 3 residues past the end of the read, so its final part is completed from the germline J gene. This chain links TRBV18 with TRBJ2-3, with a weak D call TRBD2 (5 bases). CDR1 is KGHSH, CDR2 LQKENI, per germline. This CDR3 is 18 amino acids long. Trimming took 1 base from V and 0 from J, leaving 17 bases between them. The sequenced CDR3 bases are TGTGCCAGCTCACCACTGCTTTATGAGGGCTCGAGCACAGATACG. It translates to CASSPLLYEGSSTDT. The complete CDR3 reads CASSPLLYEGSSTDTQYF. The full variable domain, rest sourced from reference TRBV18 and TRBJ2-3, is NAGVMQNPRHLVRRRGQEARLRCSPMKGHSHVYWYRQLPEEGLKFMVYLQKENIIDESGMPKERFSAEFPKEGPSILRIQQVVRGDSAAYFCASSPLLYEGSSTDTQYFGPGTRLTVL.

Note on this clone: The CDR3 is cut off 3 residues early in the read; its end comes from the germline J gene. The chain links TRBV5-3 to TRBJ2-3, with 8 bases lining up with TRBD2. TRBV5-3 is marked as an open reading frame, function uncertain. The CDR3 totals 16 residues. The ends lost 4 bases at V and 2 bases at J; junction bases unmatched: 9. CDR3 DNA, as far as it was read: TGTGCCAGAAGCCCAATAGCGGGACGCAACACAGATACG. This codes for CARSPIAGRNTDT. The entire CDR3 is CARSPIAGRNTDTQYF.

Comments on this clone: Read coverage stops 3 residues before the CDR3 terminus; the germline J gene supplies the remainder. The V call is TRBV19, the J call TRBJ1-2, with a weak D call TRBD1 (6 bases). With 7 bases removed from V and 5 bases from J, the gap between germline ends came to 17 bases. Germline CDR1 LNHDA, CDR2 SQIVND (reference sequence). This CDR3 has 14 amino acids. The CDR3 protein is CASTSGGARYGYTF. The CDR3 bases that were read are TGTGCCAGTACGAGCGGGGGGGCGCGATATGGC.

About this clone itself: The read ends 3 residues before the CDR3 terminus; that terminus is restored from the germline J gene. The J gene is TRBJ1-2, the V gene TRBV7-2, with D hard to call. In germline, CDR1 is SGHTA, CDR2 FQGNSA. This CDR3 contains 13 residues. The CDR3 bases that were read are TGTGCCAGCAGCTTAGGACAATTATTAGGC. Translation: CASSLGQLLG. The whole CDR3 sequence reads CASSLGQLLGYTF.

Worth noting for this clone: With the read ending 3 residues before the CDR3 end, the germline J gene is used to fill in that end. This sequence joins TRBV29-1 and TRBJ1-5; D is possibly TRBD1 (6 bases). The ends were cut back, 4 bases at V and 4 bases at J, with 14 bases in the middle. This CDR3 contains 14 residues. Germline-derived CDR1 and CDR2 are SQVTM and ANQGSEA. The chain's CDR3 is CSVVWTDENQPQHF. The DNA read from the CDR3 is TGCAGCGTTGTCTGGACAGACGAAAATCAGCCC.

As for this clone: The read stops 3 residues short of the end of the CDR3; the missing end is completed from the germline J gene. The chain combines TRBV20-1 with TRBJ2-3, with a weak D call TRBD1 (6 bases). The CDR3 sequence is 14 residues long. V dropped 3 bases and J dropped 0 bases, with 10 bases sitting between them. CDR1 is DFQATT and CDR2 is SNEGSKA in the germline V gene (reference sequence). This CDR3 is CSASAQGSTDTQYF. CDR3 bases read: TGCAGTGCTAGTGCCCAGGGGAGCACAGATACG.

For this clone: The read terminates 3 residues ahead of where the CDR3 ends, so the germline J gene completes it. The chain links TRBV5-1 to TRBJ2-3; tentative D call: TRBD2 (6 bases). Between the trimmed V and J ends, which lost 0 bases and 0 bases, there was a span of 8 bases. Germline V lookup: CDR1 SGHRS, CDR2 YFSETQ. This CDR3 comprises 15 residues. The CDR3 protein is CASSLGGVSTDTQYF. The part of the CDR3 DNA that was read is TGCGCCAGCAGCTTGGGGGGGGTGAGCACAGATACG.

Of note for this clone: Sequencing ends 3 residues short of the CDR3 end; the germline J gene provides the rest. The gene calls are TRBV5-4 and TRBJ2-1; D gene unclear. The germline CDR1 and CDR2 sequences are SGHNT and YYREEE (reference sequence). V was trimmed by 0 bases and J by 1 base, leaving 8 bases between them. This CDR3 has 15 residues. The part of the CDR3 DNA that was read is TGTGCCAGCAGCTTGGCCGGAGCGTCCTACAATGAG. Protein sequence: CASSLAGASYNE. Given in full, the CDR3 is CASSLAGASYNEQFF.

On this clone itself: The read is 3 residues too short to cover the CDR3 end, so that end is filled in from the germline J gene. The rearrangement links TRBV11-1 to TRBJ2-7; the D is unclear. V was trimmed by 3 bases and J by 2 bases, leaving 8 bases between them. Germline assignment: CDR1 SGHAT and CDR2 FQDESV (reference sequence). CDR3 length equals 13 residues. Incomplete CDR3 DNA: TGTGCCAGCAGCTTGACTGAAGCCTACGAG. Translating gives CASSLTEAYE. The complete CDR3 protein is CASSLTEAYEQYF.

As to this clone: The CDR3 end lies 3 residues beyond the end of the read and is filled in from the germline J gene. The chain carries TRBV7-2 and TRBJ1-2, with TRBD1 matching over 7 bases. CDR1 SGHTA and CDR2 FQGNSA come from the germline V gene. The CDR3 has 14 residues. Trimming took 5 bases from V and 2 from J; bases not matched to a gene: 5. CDR3 bases read: TGTGCCAGCAGCCCGGGACAGACGAACTATGGC. Its translation is CASSPGQTNYG. In full, the CDR3 is CASSPGQTNYGYTF.

Concerning this clone: The CDR3 goes on 3 residues after the read ends, and that part is filled in from the germline J gene. This chain uses TRBV30 with TRBJ1-4; a possible D gene is TRBD1 (5 bases). This CDR3 has 14 residues. V was clipped by 3 bases and J by 0 bases, with 8 bases between them. From germline, CDR1 is GTSNPN and CDR2 SVGIG (reference sequence). CDR3: CAWSRTTTNEKLFF. The covered CDR3 bases are TGTGCCTGGAGCAGGACAACAACTAATGAAAAA.

In regard to this clone: The read ends 3 residues shy of where the CDR3 ends; the end is completed using the germline J gene. The rearrangement joins TRBV20-1 to TRBJ2-4; maybe TRBD1 (6 bases). The CDR3 length is 14 residues. Germline V CDR1 and CDR2: DFQATT, SNEGSKA (reference sequence). V was cut by 6 bases and J by 3 bases, with 15 bases left in between. CDR3 DNA (partial): TGCAGTGCCATAACCGGACAGAACAAAAACATT. Translating gives CSAITGQNKNI. From start to end, the CDR3 is CSAITGQNKNIQYF.

Comment on this clone: The sequence runs out 3 residues before the end of the CDR3; the remainder is reconstructed from the germline J gene. This chain uses TRBV7-9 with TRBJ2-3, with TRBD2 matching over 10 bases. The V and J ends lost 5 bases and 4 bases, in that order; junction bases with no gene match: 6. Germline V CDR1 and CDR2: SEHNR, FQNEAQ (reference sequence). The CDR3 spans 15 residues. The DNA read from the CDR3 is TGTGCCAGCAGCGACCCTAGCGGGAGACCAGATACG. This translates into CASSDPSGRPDT. The CDR3 in full is CASSDPSGRPDTQYF.

About this clone itself: The CDR3 extends 3 residues past the end of the read, so its final part is completed from the germline J gene. This rearrangement joins TRBV5-4 to TRBJ2-7, with 7 bases matching TRBD2. The CDR3 consists of 13 residues. Germline V gives CDR1 SGHNT, CDR2 YYREEE (reference sequence). Trimming at V came to 4 bases and at J to 6 bases, leaving 7 bases not matched to a gene. The CDR3 is CASSARESGEQYF. The sequenced part of the CDR3 DNA is TGTGCCAGCAGCGCGCGGGAGTCCGGCGAG.

The CDR3 DNA, read in part, is TGTGCCTGGAGTGTCGTCTTTATCCAGGATCTCACCGGGGAG. Amino acid sequence: CAWSVVFIQDLTGE. The CDR3, in full, reads CAWSVVFIQDLTGELFF. The V call is TRBV30, the J call TRBJ2-2; no clear D gene. The observed sequence ends 3 residues before the CDR3 terminus, with the missing tail filled in from the germline J gene. Trimming removed 0 bases from V and 4 bases from J, with 18 bases in between. This CDR3 has 17 amino acids. Looked up from germline, CDR1 is GTSNPN and CDR2 is SVGIG (reference sequence).

Notes on this clone: Read coverage stops 3 residues before the CDR3 terminus; the germline J gene supplies the remainder. V and J are TRBV5-6 and TRBJ2-3, with 10 bases matching TRBD2. The V gene's germline CDR1 is SGHDT and CDR2 YYEEEE. CDR3 length: 15 residues. The J segment lost 5 bases and the V segment lost 1 base, leaving 4 bases of the junction unmatched. The sequenced part of the CDR3 DNA is TGTGCCAGCAGCTTGACTAGCGGGACAGGAGATACG. Translated, it gives CASSLTSGTGDT. The full CDR3 reads CASSLTSGTGDTQYF.